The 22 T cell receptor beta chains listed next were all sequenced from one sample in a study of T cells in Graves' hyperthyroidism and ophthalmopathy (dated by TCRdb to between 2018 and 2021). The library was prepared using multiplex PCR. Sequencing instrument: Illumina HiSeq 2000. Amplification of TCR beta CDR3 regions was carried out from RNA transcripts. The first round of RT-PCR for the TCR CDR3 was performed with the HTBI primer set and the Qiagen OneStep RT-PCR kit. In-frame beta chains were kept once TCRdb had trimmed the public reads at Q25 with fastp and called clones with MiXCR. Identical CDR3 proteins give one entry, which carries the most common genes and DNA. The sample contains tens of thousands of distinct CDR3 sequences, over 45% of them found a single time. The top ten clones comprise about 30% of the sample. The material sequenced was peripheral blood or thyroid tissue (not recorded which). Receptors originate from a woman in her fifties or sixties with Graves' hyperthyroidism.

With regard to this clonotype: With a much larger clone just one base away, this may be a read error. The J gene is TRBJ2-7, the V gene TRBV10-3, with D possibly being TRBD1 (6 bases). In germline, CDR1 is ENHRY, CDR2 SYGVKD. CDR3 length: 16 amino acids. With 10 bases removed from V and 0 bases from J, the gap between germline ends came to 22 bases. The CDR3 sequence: CASGPYRYRVSYEQYF. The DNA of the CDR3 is TGTGCCAGCGGTCCTTACCGCTACAGGGTCTCCTACGAGCAGTACTTC.

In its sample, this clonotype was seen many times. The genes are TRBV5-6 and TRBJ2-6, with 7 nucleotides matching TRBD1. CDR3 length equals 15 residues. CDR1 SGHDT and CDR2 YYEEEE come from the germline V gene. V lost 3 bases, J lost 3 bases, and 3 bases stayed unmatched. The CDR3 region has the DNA TGTGCCAGCAGCTCGACAGGGTTTGGGGCCAACGTCCTGACTTTC. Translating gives CASSSTGFGANVLTF.

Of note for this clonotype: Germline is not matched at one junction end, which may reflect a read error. CDR3 in DNA: TGCAGCGTTGTCGTCGACGAAGCTTTC. Protein product: CSVVVDEAF. The V and J genes are TRBV29-1 and TRBJ2-6; D call uncertain. The CDR3 contains 9 residues. Germline CDR1 and CDR2: SQVTM and ANQGSEA.

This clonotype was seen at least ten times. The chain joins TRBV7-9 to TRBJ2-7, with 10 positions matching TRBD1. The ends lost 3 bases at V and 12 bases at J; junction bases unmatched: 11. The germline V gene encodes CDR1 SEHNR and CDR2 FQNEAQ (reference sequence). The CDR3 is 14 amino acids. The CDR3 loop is CASSFIGTGALWYF. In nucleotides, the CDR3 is TGTGCCAGCAGCTTTATCGGGACAGGGGCTCTTTGGTACTTC.

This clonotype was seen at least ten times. In DNA, the CDR3 is TGTGCCAGCAGTAGGACAGGATCCTACGAGCAGTACTTC. Translated, it gives CASSRTGSYEQYF. The gene calls are TRBV6-2 or TRBV6-3 and TRBJ2-7; 7 nucleotides agree with TRBD1. The J segment lost 1 base and the V segment lost 5 bases, leaving 2 bases of the junction unmatched. This CDR3 contains 13 residues. The V gene's germline CDR1 is MNHEY and CDR2 SVGEGT.

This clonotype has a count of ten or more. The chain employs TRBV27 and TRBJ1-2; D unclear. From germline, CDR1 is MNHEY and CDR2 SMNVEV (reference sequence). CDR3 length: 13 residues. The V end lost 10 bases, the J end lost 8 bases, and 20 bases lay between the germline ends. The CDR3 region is CATAGSLIRGYTF. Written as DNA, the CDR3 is TGTGCCACAGCGGGGAGCCTGATCCGGGGCTACACCTTC.

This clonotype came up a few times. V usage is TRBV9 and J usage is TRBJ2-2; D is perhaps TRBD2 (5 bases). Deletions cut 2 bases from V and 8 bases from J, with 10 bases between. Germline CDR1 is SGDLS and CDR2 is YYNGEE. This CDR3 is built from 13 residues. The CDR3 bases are TGTGCCAGCAGCGTGAGGTCGGGAGGGGAGCTGTTTTTT. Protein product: CASSVRSGGELFF.

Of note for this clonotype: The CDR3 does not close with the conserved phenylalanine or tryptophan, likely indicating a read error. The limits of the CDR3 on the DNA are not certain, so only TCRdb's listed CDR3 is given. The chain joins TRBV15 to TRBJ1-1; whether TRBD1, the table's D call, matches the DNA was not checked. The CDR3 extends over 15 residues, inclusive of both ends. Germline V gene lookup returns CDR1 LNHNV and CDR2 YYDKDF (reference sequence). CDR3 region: CATSVYRQGRFEASL.

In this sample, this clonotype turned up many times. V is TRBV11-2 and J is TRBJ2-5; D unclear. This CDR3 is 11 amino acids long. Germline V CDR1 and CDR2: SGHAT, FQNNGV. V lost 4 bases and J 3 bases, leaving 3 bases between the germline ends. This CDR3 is CASSSEETQYF. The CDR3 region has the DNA TGTGCCAGCAGCTCAGAAGAGACCCAGTACTTC.

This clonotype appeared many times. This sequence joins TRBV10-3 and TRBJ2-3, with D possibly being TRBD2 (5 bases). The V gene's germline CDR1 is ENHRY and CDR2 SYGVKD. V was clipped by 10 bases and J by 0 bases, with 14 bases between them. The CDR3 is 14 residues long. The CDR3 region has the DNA TGTGCCACCACCCTACTAGAGAGCACAGATACGCAGTATTTT. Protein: CATTLLESTDTQYF.

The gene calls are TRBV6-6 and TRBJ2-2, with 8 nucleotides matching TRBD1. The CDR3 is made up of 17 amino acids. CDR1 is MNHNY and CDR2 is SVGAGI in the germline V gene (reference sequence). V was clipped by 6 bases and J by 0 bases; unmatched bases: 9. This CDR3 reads CASSRGQGVANTGELFF. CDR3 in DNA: TGTGCCAGCAGCCGAGGACAGGGAGTTGCGAACACCGGGGAGCTGTTTTTT.

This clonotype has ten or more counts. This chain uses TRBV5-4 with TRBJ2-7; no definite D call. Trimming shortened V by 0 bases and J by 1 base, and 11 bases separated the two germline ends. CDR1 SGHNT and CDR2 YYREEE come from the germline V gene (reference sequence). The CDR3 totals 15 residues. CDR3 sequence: CASSLVYSNSYEQYF. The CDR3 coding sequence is TGTGCCAGCAGCTTGGTATATAGCAATTCCTACGAGCAGTACTTC.

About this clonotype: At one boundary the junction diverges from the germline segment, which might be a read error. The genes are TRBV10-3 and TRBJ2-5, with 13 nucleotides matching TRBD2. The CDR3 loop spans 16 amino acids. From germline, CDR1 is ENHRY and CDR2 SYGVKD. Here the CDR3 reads CASSTGLAGARETQYF. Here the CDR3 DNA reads TGTGCCAGCAGTACCGGACTAGCGGGAGCCCGGGAGACCCAGTACTTC.

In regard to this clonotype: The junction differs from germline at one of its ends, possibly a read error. The chain's CDR3 is CASSVMVANTGAFF. CDR3 DNA: TGTGCCAGTAGTGTGATGGTGGCGAACACTGGAGCTTTCTTT. This chain uses TRBV19 with TRBJ1-1; D is unresolved. The germline V gene has CDR1 LNHDA and CDR2 SQIVND (reference sequence). The CDR3 spans 14 residues.

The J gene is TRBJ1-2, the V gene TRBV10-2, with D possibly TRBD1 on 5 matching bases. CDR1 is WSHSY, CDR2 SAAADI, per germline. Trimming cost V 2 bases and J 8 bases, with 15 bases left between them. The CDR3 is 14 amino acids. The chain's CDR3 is CASSERRGTGGYTF. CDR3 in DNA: TGCGCCAGCAGTGAGAGGAGGGGAACGGGAGGCTACACCTTC.

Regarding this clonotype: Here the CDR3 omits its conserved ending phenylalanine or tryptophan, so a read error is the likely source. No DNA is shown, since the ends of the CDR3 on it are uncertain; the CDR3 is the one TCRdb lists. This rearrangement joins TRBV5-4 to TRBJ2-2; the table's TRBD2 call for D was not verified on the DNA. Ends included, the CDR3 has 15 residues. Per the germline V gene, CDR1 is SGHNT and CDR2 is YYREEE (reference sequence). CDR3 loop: CASSGGELGAGELFL.

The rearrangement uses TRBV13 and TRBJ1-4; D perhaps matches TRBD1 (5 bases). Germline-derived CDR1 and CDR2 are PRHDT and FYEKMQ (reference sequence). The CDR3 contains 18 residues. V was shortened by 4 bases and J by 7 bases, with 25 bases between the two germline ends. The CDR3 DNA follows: TGTGCCAGCAGCTCGACAGAACCTCCAAGGTTGGATACTGAAAAACTGTTTTTT. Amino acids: CASSSTEPPRLDTEKLFF.

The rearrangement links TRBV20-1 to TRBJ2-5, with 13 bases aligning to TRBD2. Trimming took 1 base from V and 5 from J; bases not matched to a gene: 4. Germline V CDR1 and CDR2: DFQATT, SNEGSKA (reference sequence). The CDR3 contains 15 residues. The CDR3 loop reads CSARGLTSGRETQYF. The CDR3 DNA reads TGCAGTGCTAGAGGTCTGACTAGCGGGAGGGAGACCCAGTACTTC.

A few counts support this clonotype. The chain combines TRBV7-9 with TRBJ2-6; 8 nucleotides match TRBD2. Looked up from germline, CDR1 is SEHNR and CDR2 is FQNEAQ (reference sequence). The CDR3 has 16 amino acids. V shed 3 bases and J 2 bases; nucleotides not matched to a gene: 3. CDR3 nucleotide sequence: TGTGCCAGCAGCTTCGGCGGGGGGACTGGGGCCAACGTCCTGACTTTC. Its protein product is CASSFGGGTGANVLTF.

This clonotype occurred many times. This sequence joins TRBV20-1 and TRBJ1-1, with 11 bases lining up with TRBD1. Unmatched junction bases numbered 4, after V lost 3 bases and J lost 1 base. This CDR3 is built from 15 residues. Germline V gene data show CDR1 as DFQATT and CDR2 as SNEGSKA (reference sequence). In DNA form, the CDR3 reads TGCAGTGCTAGGGACAGGGGGCCAGGGAACACTGAAGCTTTCTTT. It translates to CSARDRGPGNTEAFF.

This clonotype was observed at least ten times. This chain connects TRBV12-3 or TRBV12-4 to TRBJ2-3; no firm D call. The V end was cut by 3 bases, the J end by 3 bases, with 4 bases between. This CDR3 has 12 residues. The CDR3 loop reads CASSLSTDTQYF. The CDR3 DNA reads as TGTGCCAGCAGTTTGAGTACAGATACGCAGTATTTT.

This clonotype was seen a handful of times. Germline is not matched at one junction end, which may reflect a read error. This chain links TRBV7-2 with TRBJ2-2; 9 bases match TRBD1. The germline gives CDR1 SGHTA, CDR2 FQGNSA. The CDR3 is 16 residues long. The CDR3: CASSPRDRVGTGEPFF. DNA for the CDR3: TGTGCCAGCAGCCCAAGGGACAGGGTCGGCACCGGGGAGCCGTTTTTT.